The source of this T cell receptor beta chain is a study of cytomegalovirus exposure and HLA in healthy donors. The overall study: Of a few hundred genotyped donors, roughly 86% clustered with self-reported Caucasian donors. Study-wide results and caveats: In a later analysis, HLA-C alleles had the fewest associated TCRs, DRB1 alleles the most. Excluded were some V segments that proved indistinguishable, including TRBV6-2 and TRBV6-3. In an earlier analysis, productive rearrangement rates for most beta V segments clustered near 87% or 30%.

Germline-derived CDR1 and CDR2 are SGHDN and FVKESK. The CDR3 contains 15 residues. After removal of 0 bases from V and 4 bases from J, the junction contained 3 bases not matched to a gene. The PCR had 60 Vbeta and 13 Jbeta primers. TCRdb keeps only in-frame clones here, not all; method: immunoSEQ multiplex PCR. Altogether 250,000 to 350,000 clones are present, over 70% being singletons, with the ten largest covering about 0.28%. With respect to this clone: Its antigen remains unidentified.

The material sequenced was PBMCs. The chain has TRBV14 and TRBJ1-2; 9 bases fit TRBD1. The receptor comes from a girl aged 2-15 years in good health and CMV-seronegative. The CDR3 DNA follows: TGTGCCAGCAGCCAAGAAGACAGGGGGGGCTATGGCTACACCTTC. Translation: CASSQEDRGGYGYTF.